This entry is about one T cell receptor (beta chain). The CDR3 covers 16 residues. Germline-derived CDR1 and CDR2 are WSHSY and SAAADI. The ends lost 0 bases at V and 4 bases at J; junction bases unmatched: 3. This sample was taken from a study of blood T cells in healthy people across ages. Primed by a sample-barcoded 5' primer and a J-beta primer mix, a second PCR proceeded for roughly 7 to 12 cycles. TCRdb analysed the 5' RACE reads with MiXCR anew, one entry per CDR3 protein. The top ten hold roughly 34% of the sample, which has 660,000 or so distinct CDR3 sequences, about 54% seen once. The rearrangement links TRBV10-2 to TRBJ2-6; 7 positions match TRBD1. Input material: blood. The sequence was obtained from a man in his 60s in good health. The CDR3: CASSESRGLGANVLTF. The CDR3, as DNA: TGCGCCAGCAGTGAGTCTAGGGGGCTCGGGGCCAACGTCCTGACTTTC.